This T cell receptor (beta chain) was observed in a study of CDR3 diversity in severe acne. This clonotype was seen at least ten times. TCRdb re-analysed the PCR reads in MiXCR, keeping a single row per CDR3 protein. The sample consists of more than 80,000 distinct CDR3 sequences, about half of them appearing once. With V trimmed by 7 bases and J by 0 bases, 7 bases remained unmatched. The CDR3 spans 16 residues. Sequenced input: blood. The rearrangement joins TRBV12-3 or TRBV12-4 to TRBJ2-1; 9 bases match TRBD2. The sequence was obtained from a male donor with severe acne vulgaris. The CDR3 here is CASTILAGSSYNEQFF. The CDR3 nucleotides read TGTGCCAGCACCATTCTAGCGGGGAGCTCCTACAATGAGCAGTTCTTC.